Following are 21 T cell receptor beta chains from one sample sequenced in a study of shared T cell receptors in the human thymus. Method: immunoSEQ multiplex PCR; TCRdb's copy keeps in-frame clones and lacks some. The sample has hundreds of thousands of clones, roughly 90% seen once. These same records also appear under a second study, on human thymus T cells.

The sequenced material came from thymocytes. Receptor source: a boy under two years old with a congenital heart defect.

This clone occurred once. This chain joins TRBV5-6 and TRBJ2-5; D is undetermined. Germline lookup yields CDR1 SGHDT and CDR2 YYEEEE. Trimming pared 1 base from V and 3 bases from J, leaving 7 bases between. The CDR3 spans 13 residues. The CDR3 loop is CASSLSLKETQYF. The CDR3 nucleotides read TGTGCCAGCAGCTTGTCGTTAAAAGAGACCCAGTACTTC.

This chain's CDR3 is CASSDPGTEETQYF. DNA for the CDR3: TGTGCCAGCAGTGATCCCGGGACAGAAGAGACCCAGTACTTC. V is TRBV25-1 and J is TRBJ2-5; TRBD1 matches 7 bases. Germline trimming cut 3 bases from V and 3 bases from J; bases unmatched to any gene: 4. Germline V gives CDR1 MGHDK, CDR2 SYGVNS. This CDR3 comprises 14 residues.

The chain combines TRBV11-3 with TRBJ2-1; D remains ambiguous. This CDR3 has 14 residues. With 4 bases removed from V and 6 bases from J, the gap between germline ends came to 13 bases. Germline values: CDR1 SGHNT, CDR2 YENEEA. The CDR3 spells CASSSMPRSNEQFF. Here the CDR3 DNA reads TGTGCCAGCAGCTCTATGCCTCGAAGCAATGAGCAGTTCTTC. Together with reference TRBV11-3 and TRBJ2-1, the CDR3 gives the full variable domain: EAGVVQSPRYKIIEKKQPVAFWCNPISGHNTLYWYLQNLGQGPELLIRYENEEAVDDSQLPKDRFSAERLKGVDSTLKIQPAELGDSAVYLCASSSMPRSNEQFFGPGTRLTVL.

The chain has TRBV9 and TRBJ2-7, with 11 bases aligning to TRBD1. V lost 0 bases to trimming and J lost 5 bases; unmatched junction nucleotides: 10. CDR3 length: 17 amino acids. Per germline, CDR1 SGDLS and CDR2 YYNGEE. CDR3 amino acids: CASSVATPGQGVDEQYF. The CDR3 DNA sequence: TGTGCCAGCAGCGTAGCTACTCCGGGACAGGGGGTGGACGAGCAGTACTTC.

The genes are TRBV4-1 and TRBJ2-2, with 14 bases aligning to TRBD2. The CDR3 contains 18 residues. The V gene end was trimmed by 4 bases and the J gene end by 4 bases; junction bases not matched to a gene: 8. Germline V gene lookup returns CDR1 MGHRA and CDR2 YSYEKL. In DNA, the CDR3 is TGCGCCAGCAGCCTACGGACTAGCGGGAGGTCGAGCACCGGGGAGCTGTTTTTT. Protein product: CASSLRTSGRSSTGELFF.

The V gene is TRBV4-3, the J gene TRBJ2-1; D perhaps matches TRBD2 (6 bases). This CDR3 contains 13 residues. The ends were cut back, 4 bases at V and 9 bases at J, with 13 bases in the middle. In germline, CDR1 is LGHNA, CDR2 YSLEER. The CDR3 is CASSPGLLIEQFF. CDR3 DNA sequence: TGCGCCAGCAGCCCGGGACTCCTAATTGAGCAGTTCTTC.

The chain links TRBV28 to TRBJ1-1, with 10 bases lining up with TRBD1. Germline V gene data show CDR1 as MDHEN and CDR2 as SYDVKM. Trimming at V came to 8 bases and at J to 0 bases, leaving 6 bases not matched to a gene. The CDR3 is made up of 15 amino acids. The CDR3 reads CASPRQGAVNTEAFF. The CDR3 nucleotides read TGTGCCAGCCCCCGACAGGGGGCCGTGAACACTGAAGCTTTCTTT.

The rearrangement links TRBV25-1 to TRBJ2-1, with D possibly TRBD1 on 5 matching bases. Germline CDR1 reads MGHDK; CDR2 reads SYGVNS. CDR3 length: 15 amino acids. V was shortened by 2 bases and J by 5 bases, with 13 bases between the two germline ends. CDR3 residues: CASSEVQGRDNEQFF. The CDR3 DNA reads as TGTGCCAGCAGTGAAGTGCAGGGTAGGGACAATGAGCAGTTCTTC. The entire variable domain, with the rest obtained from reference TRBV25-1 and TRBJ2-1, is as follows: EADIYQTPRYLVIGTGKKITLECSQTMGHDKMYWYQQDPGMELHLIHYSYGVNSTEKGDLSSESTVSRIRTEHFPLTLESARPSHTSQYLCASSEVQGRDNEQFFGPGTRLTVL.

The chain carries TRBV4-1 and TRBJ2-3, with 11 positions matching TRBD2. CDR3 length: 21 amino acids. Germline CDR1 is MGHRA and CDR2 is YSYEKL. Germline trimming cut 0 bases from V and 3 bases from J; bases unmatched to any gene: 17. CDR3 protein: CASSQDSPRTSGLAWTDTQYF. CDR3 DNA: TGCGCCAGCAGCCAAGATTCCCCCCGGACTAGCGGGCTAGCGTGGACAGATACGCAGTATTTT.

The chain joins TRBV19 to TRBJ2-4; the match to TRBD1 covers 8 bases. V was clipped by 2 bases and J by 0 bases; unmatched bases: 3. The V gene's germline CDR1 is LNHDA and CDR2 SQIVND (reference sequence). The CDR3 is 16 residues long. The CDR3 DNA follows: TGTGCCAGTAGTATAACAGGGGGAAGAGCCAAAAACATTCAGTACTTC. Its protein product is CASSITGGRAKNIQYF.

The V gene is TRBV14, the J gene TRBJ2-5; TRBD1 matches at 10 bases. The end of the DNA fits TRBJ2-7 better, so the J call may be wrong. Per the germline V gene, CDR1 is SGHDN and CDR2 is FVKESK. The CDR3 extends over 15 amino acids. The CDR3 sequence is CASSQVGTGAYEQYF. CDR3 DNA: TGTGCCAGCAGCCAAGTAGGGACAGGGGCCTACGAGCAGTACTTC.

This sequence joins TRBV18 and TRBJ2-5; D is uncertain. CDR1 KGHSH and CDR2 LQKENI come from the germline V gene. The CDR3 covers 12 residues. Trimming removed 3 bases at V and 5 bases at J, with 7 bases between. This chain's CDR3 is CASSPDGETQYF. The CDR3 region has the DNA TGTGCCAGCTCACCTGACGGGGAGACCCAGTACTTC.

The chain couples TRBV28 to TRBJ2-2; perhaps TRBD1 as D (6 bases). V lost 5 bases, J lost 6 bases, and 10 bases lay in between. Germline-derived CDR1 and CDR2 are MDHEN and SYDVKM. There are 13 residues in the CDR3. This chain's CDR3 is CASSLTGSGELFF. The CDR3 DNA is TGTGCCAGCAGTCTTACAGGGTCCGGGGAGCTGTTTTTT.

The chain employs TRBV15 and TRBJ2-7; D remains unclear. The V and J ends lost 0 bases and 2 bases respectively, with 11 bases between them. CDR1 and CDR2 from the germline V gene are LNHNV and YYDKDF (reference sequence). This CDR3 spans 15 amino acids. This CDR3 reads CATSREVRGPYEQYF. DNA for the CDR3: TGTGCCACCAGCAGAGAAGTCCGAGGCCCCTACGAGCAGTACTTC.

V is TRBV7-9 and J is TRBJ1-1, with D perhaps TRBD1 (5 bases). The CDR3 extends over 16 amino acids. Germline assignment: CDR1 SEHNR and CDR2 FQNEAQ (reference sequence). Trimming left V 2 bases short and J 0 bases short, with 13 bases between. For the CDR3, the DNA is TGTGCCAGCAGCTTACCGAGAGACAGACTGAACACTGAAGCTTTCTTT. Translating it yields CASSLPRDRLNTEAFF.

V is TRBV18 and J is TRBJ2-7; tentatively, D is TRBD1 (7 bases). This CDR3 spans 15 amino acids. Trimming took off 2 bases at V and 2 bases at J, with 13 bases between the two ends. Germline V CDR1 and CDR2: KGHSH, LQKENI. This CDR3 reads CASSPGGTDTYEQYF. The CDR3 bases are TGTGCCAGCTCACCAGGCGGGACAGACACCTACGAGCAGTACTTC.

The chain links TRBV30 to TRBJ2-5; TRBD2 matches at 8 bases. Germline CDR1 reads GTSNPN; CDR2 reads SVGIG (reference sequence). Germline trimming cut 3 bases from V and 1 base from J; bases unmatched to any gene: 4. The CDR3 spans 14 residues. The CDR3 DNA follows: TGTGCCTGGAGGGCCACTAGCGGCCAAGAGACCCAGTACTTC. Translated, it gives CAWRATSGQETQYF.

J is TRBJ1-2 and V is TRBV19, with D hard to call. The germline V gene encodes CDR1 LNHDA and CDR2 SQIVND (reference sequence). The CDR3 extends over 14 amino acids. V was shortened by 6 bases and J by 0 bases, with 11 bases between the two germline ends. CDR3 loop: CASRTAGSNYGYTF. DNA for the CDR3: TGTGCCAGTAGAACCGCAGGATCTAACTATGGCTACACCTTC.

This clone occurred once. J is TRBJ2-5 and V is TRBV6-6, with TRBD2 as a possible D gene (5 bases). The germline V gene encodes CDR1 MNHNY and CDR2 SVGAGI (reference sequence). The V gene lost 5 bases and the J gene lost 9 bases, with 13 bases spanning the gap. The CDR3 extends over 12 amino acids. In nucleotides, the CDR3 is TGTGCCAGCAGTCTAAAGGACTGGCCCCAGTACTTC. Amino acids: CASSLKDWPQYF.

This chain's CDR3 is CASSQVFSNTGELFF. The DNA for the CDR3 is TGCGCCAGCAGCCAAGTATTCTCGAACACCGGGGAGCTGTTTTTT. The chain employs TRBV4-3 and TRBJ2-2; D not certain. The V end was cut by 1 base, the J end by 0 bases, with 6 bases between. This CDR3 is built from 15 residues. Germline-derived CDR1 and CDR2 are LGHNA and YSLEER.

The rearrangement joins TRBV5-1 to TRBJ2-7, with a possible D match to TRBD2 (6 bases). Germline assignment: CDR1 SGHRS and CDR2 YFSETQ. The CDR3 runs 15 residues. V was shortened by 4 bases and J by 5 bases, with 19 bases between the two germline ends. CDR3 coding DNA: TGCGCCAGCAGCGCCTCGGACGGGAGAGACGACGAGCAGTACTTC. It yields the protein CASSASDGRDDEQYF.